This is a list of T cell receptor beta chains from one sample in a study of CD8 T cells in Susac syndrome. One entry per CDR3 protein results from TCRdb running MiXCR on the immunoSEQ multiplex PCR reads. The data hold roughly 300,000 distinct CDR3 sequences, with 85% observed a single time. The sample comprised CD8+ T cells from PBMCs. These receptors all stem from a human donor with multiple sclerosis. Each CDR3 is given with its conserved first and last residue. D genes are given only for firm matches. Size tells how often a clone was seen (once, few, many) or the class of an expanded clone, and some rows leave it out.

18,NA,TRBJ2-1,TRBD1,TRBV15,TGTGCCACCAGCTCGCATAGCAACCTGGACAGGGCCTACAATGAGCAGTTCTTC,CATSSHSNLDRAYNEQFF
17,once,TRBJ2-1,NA,TRBV7-3,TGTGCCAGCAGCTTATCGAATGGAGGAGGCTCCTACAATGAGCAGTTCTTC,CASSLSNGGGSYNEQFF
16,NA,TRBJ1-1,NA,TRBV12-3/TRBV12-4,TGTGCCAGCAGTTCTCCGTTCCGGGAGGGCGGGTCTGAAGCTTTCTTT,CASSSPFREGGSEAFF
14,NA,TRBJ2-1,NA,TRBV29-1,TGCAGCGCCGAAGGGGGGAGCTCCTACAATGAGCAGTTCTTC,CSAEGGSSYNEQFF
15,few,TRBJ2-7,TRBD2,TRBV13,TGTGCCAGCAGCTCTAGCGGGAGGTCCCACTACGAGCAGTACTTC,CASSSSGRSHYEQYF
15,NA,TRBJ2-6,NA,TRBV25-1,TGTGCCAGCAGTGACGCGGGATCTGGGGCCAACGTCCTGACTTTC,CASSDAGSGANVLTF
16,NA,TRBJ2-3,NA,TRBV27,TGTGCCAGCTGGCCAGAGGGGCTTTCTAGCACAGATACGCAGTATTTT,CASWPEGLSSTDTQYF
14,NA,TRBJ2-3,NA,TRBV12-3/TRBV12-4,TGTGCCAGCAGTTTGGGGCCGAACACAGATACGCAGTATTTT,CASSLGPNTDTQYF
15,NA,TRBJ2-7,TRBD1,TRBV7-6,TGTGCCAGCAGCAACCGGGACAGGGAAGGCGACGAGCAGTACTTC,CASSNRDREGDEQYF
15,NA,TRBJ1-5,TRBD1,TRBV3-1,TGTGCCAGCAGATCCAGGGGGCGCGGCAATCAGCCCCAGCATTTT,CASRSRGRGNQPQHF
15,NA,TRBJ2-2,TRBD2,TRBV6-5,TGTGCCAGCAGCTATCGCGGGGGGCTGACCGGGGAGCTGTTTTTT,CASSYRGGLTGELFF
14,NA,TRBJ2-5,NA,TRBV9,TGTGCCAGCAGCGTACAGGGGTTCAAGGAGACCCAGTACTTC,CASSVQGFKETQYF
15,NA,TRBJ1-2,NA,TRBV27,TGTGCCAGCAGTTTGGCAGGCCGGTCTAACTATGGCTACACCTTC,CASSLAGRSNYGYTF
13,NA,TRBJ2-1,NA,TRBV29-1,TGCAGCGTTGATGTAAGGGGGTGGAATGAGCAGTTCTTC,CSVDVRGWNEQFF
14,NA,TRBJ2-5,TRBD2,TRBV12-3/TRBV12-4,TGTGCCAGCAGTCACGGACTAGTCCGAGAGACCCAGTACTTC,CASSHGLVRETQYF
17,NA,TRBJ2-1,TRBD2,TRBV27,TGTGCCAGCAGTTTATCGTTTAGGCTAGCGGGAGTCAATGAGCAGTTCTTC,CASSLSFRLAGVNEQFF
12,NA,TRBJ2-1,NA,TRBV11-1,TGTGCCAGCAGCTACGGACTCAGGGAGCAGTTCTTC,CASSYGLREQFF
20,once,TRBJ2-3,NA,TRBV9,TGTGCCAGCAGCGTAAAATCTAGGGATCAGGGGTCGTATTTCACAGATACGCAGTATTTT,CASSVKSRDQGSYFTDTQYF
15,NA,TRBJ1-2,NA,TRBV10-3,TGTGCCATCAGGGAAGGGACGGTAGCTAACTATGGCTACACCTTC,CAIREGTVANYGYTF
17,NA,TRBJ2-5,TRBD2,TRBV14,TGTGCCAGCAGCCAAGGGCTAGCGGGAGAGTTCCAGGAGACCCAGTACTTC,CASSQGLAGEFQETQYF
13,NA,TRBJ2-1,TRBD1,TRBV2,TGTGCCAGCAGCAGGGGGTTAAACAATGAGCAGTTCTTC,CASSRGLNNEQFF
14,NA,TRBJ2-2,NA,TRBV7-9,TGTGCCAGCAGCTCACTCGGGGGCCCCGGGGAGCTGTTTTTT,CASSSLGGPGELFF
15,NA,TRBJ2-3,NA,TRBV27,TGTGCCAGCAGTTTAGGCGGGCCCCGATCCAATACGCAGTATTTT,CASSLGGPRSNTQYF
15,NA,TRBJ2-7,TRBD1,TRBV7-9,TGTGCCAGCAGCTTCCCCGGGACAGTTACGGACGAGCAGTACTTC,CASSFPGTVTDEQYF